The 28 T cell receptor beta chains presented below share a single source sample, sequenced in a study of control samples from healthy donors and cancer patients. Repertoires were generated with immunoSEQ multiplex PCR, while TCRdb's copy carries only in-frame clones and drops some. The sample has some 150,000 clones, approximately 94% seen once. Sequencing used PBMCs. The receptors here all came from a man in his fifties or sixties with colorectal cancer.

V is TRBV5-1 and J is TRBJ1-1, with 7 positions matching TRBD1. CDR3 length: 14 residues. The V and J ends lost 0 bases and 8 bases, in that order; junction bases with no gene match: 7. Germline CDR1 is SGHRS and CDR2 is YFSETQ. CDR3 nucleotides: TGCGCCAGCAGCTTGGGACAGGGCTCCTCCGAAGCTTTCTTT. This translates into CASSLGQGSSEAFF.

J is TRBJ1-1 and V is TRBV5-4; perhaps TRBD1 as D (5 bases). Germline assignment: CDR1 SGHNT and CDR2 YYREEE (reference sequence). Trimming cost V 4 bases and J 0 bases, with 10 bases left between them. CDR3 length: 14 residues. CDR3 bases: TGTGCCAGCAGCCCGGACACAGTGAACACTGAAGCTTTCTTT. It codes for CASSPDTVNTEAFF. Supplemented by reference TRBV5-4 and TRBJ1-1, the full variable domain reads ETGVTQSPTHLIKTRGQQVTLRCSSQSGHNTVSWYQQALGQGPQFIFQYYREEENGRGNFPPRFSGLQFPNYSSELNVNALELDDSALYLCASSPDTVNTEAFFGQGTRLTVV.

The rearrangement joins TRBV5-1 to TRBJ1-3; no clear D. V shed 3 bases and J shed 2 bases, with 9 bases lying between them. The CDR3 covers 14 residues. Germline V gene sequence: CDR1 SGHRS, CDR2 YFSETQ. CDR3 loop: CASSSGRTGNTIYF. The CDR3 coding sequence is TGCGCCAGCAGCTCGGGAAGAACTGGAAACACCATATATTTT.

The V and J genes are TRBV7-9 and TRBJ2-7; unclear D gene. V lost 6 bases and J lost 2, with 11 bases in between. CDR3 length equals 13 residues. In germline, CDR1 is SEHNR, CDR2 FQNEAQ (reference sequence). CDR3 in DNA: TGTGCCAGCAGTTCGGACGGGCCCTACGAGCAGTACTTC. This translates into CASSSDGPYEQYF.

The gene calls are TRBV19 and TRBJ1-4; TRBD1 matches at 9 bases. The germline gives CDR1 LNHDA, CDR2 SQIVND (reference sequence). CDR3 length: 14 residues. Trimming removed 5 bases from V and 8 bases from J; junction bases left unmatched: 6. The CDR3 DNA sequence: TGTGCCAGTAGTTTGGGACAGGGATTGGAAAAACTGTTTTTT. Translation: CASSLGQGLEKLFF.

The CDR3 nucleotides are TGTGCCAGCAGCTGGGGGACGCCCGGGGGTGGCTACACCTTC. Its translation: CASSWGTPGGGYTF. V gene TRBV5-6 combines with J gene TRBJ1-2, with D tentatively TRBD1 (5 bases). Trimming shortened V by 3 bases and J by 7 bases, and 16 bases separated the two germline ends. Germline V gene sequence: CDR1 SGHDT, CDR2 YYEEEE. There are 14 residues in the CDR3.

The chain combines TRBV9 with TRBJ1-1; D remains ambiguous. Per the germline V gene, CDR1 is SGDLS and CDR2 is YYNGEE. This CDR3 is built from 14 residues. The V end lost 2 bases, the J end lost 1 base, and 9 bases lay between the germline ends. For the CDR3, the DNA is TGTGCCAGCAGCGTTCTCCAGCCGAACACTGAAGCTTTCTTT. Translating gives CASSVLQPNTEAFF.

The chain uses TRBV19 and TRBJ1-1; no clear D. The length of the CDR3 is 13 residues. Trimming shortened V by 3 bases and J by 0 bases, and 5 bases separated the two germline ends. Germline loops: CDR1 LNHDA, CDR2 SQIVND (reference sequence). The CDR3 coding sequence is TGTGCCAGTAGTATTCGGGTGAACACTGAAGCTTTCTTT. Protein product: CASSIRVNTEAFF. Variable domain in full (rest from reference TRBV19 and TRBJ1-1): DGGITQSPKYLFRKEGQNVTLSCEQNLNHDAMYWYRQDPGQGLRLIYYSQIVNDFQKGDIAEGYSVSREKKESFPLTVTSAQKNPTAFYLCASSIRVNTEAFFGQGTRLTVV.

The chain joins TRBV27 to TRBJ2-2; D remains ambiguous. V dropped 2 bases and J dropped 4 bases, with 8 bases sitting between them. The CDR3 runs to 14 residues. Germline V gives CDR1 MNHEY, CDR2 SMNVEV (reference sequence). CDR3 amino acids: CASSLKGRTGELFF. Here the CDR3 DNA reads TGTGCCAGCAGTTTAAAGGGCCGCACCGGGGAGCTGTTTTTT.

The chain combines TRBV29-1 with TRBJ1-2; 7 bases are a match to TRBD1. This CDR3 contains 12 residues. With V trimmed by 7 bases and J by 11 bases, 13 bases remained unmatched. Germline assignment: CDR1 SQVTM and CDR2 ANQGSEA. CDR3 residues: CSAALAKGAYTF. CDR3 DNA: TGCAGCGCAGCCTTGGCAAAGGGGGCTTACACCTTC.

The V gene is TRBV19, the J gene TRBJ1-1, with D unclear. Trimming took off 3 bases at V and 4 bases at J, with 9 bases between the two ends. This CDR3 is 13 amino acids long. The V gene's germline CDR1 is LNHDA and CDR2 SQIVND (reference sequence). The CDR3 reads CASSMTPSTEAFF. The DNA of the CDR3 is TGTGCCAGTAGTATGACACCCTCCACTGAAGCTTTCTTT.

The chain uses TRBV7-9 and TRBJ2-7; no reliable D call. The V and J ends lost 2 bases and 2 bases respectively, with 10 bases between them. Germline V gene data show CDR1 as SEHNR and CDR2 as FQNEAQ (reference sequence). This CDR3 contains 14 residues. The DNA for the CDR3 is TGTGCCAGCAGCTTAACCGACAAAACCTACGAGCAGTACTTC. Translated, it gives CASSLTDKTYEQYF.

The chain combines TRBV19 with TRBJ1-5, with D tentatively TRBD1 (5 bases). With 6 bases removed from V and 2 bases from J, the gap between germline ends came to 23 bases. The germline V gene has CDR1 LNHDA and CDR2 SQIVND (reference sequence). This CDR3 is built from 18 residues. CDR3 sequence: CASSPGVSRVRGNQPQHF. The DNA of the CDR3 is TGTGCCAGTAGCCCCGGAGTTTCCAGGGTGAGGGGCAATCAGCCCCAGCATTTT.

This chain uses TRBV15 with TRBJ2-1, with 10 nucleotides matching TRBD2. The CDR3 consists of 20 residues. Unmatched junction bases numbered 16, after V lost 5 bases and J lost 0 bases. Germline V CDR1 and CDR2: LNHNV, YYDKDF (reference sequence). The CDR3 loop is CATSLSSPGLAQSSYNEQFF. The CDR3, as DNA: TGTGCCACCAGCCTAAGCAGCCCGGGACTAGCGCAAAGCTCCTACAATGAGCAGTTCTTC.

In its sample, this clone was seen once. This rearrangement joins TRBV30 to TRBJ1-1; D perhaps matches TRBD1 (5 bases). The CDR3 covers 14 residues. V was clipped by 2 bases and J by 1 base, with 11 bases between them. Germline-derived CDR1 and CDR2 are GTSNPN and SVGIG (reference sequence). CDR3 in amino acids: CAWSPGYENTEAFF. The CDR3 DNA sequence: TGTGCCTGGAGTCCAGGGTACGAGAACACTGAAGCTTTCTTT.

The chain links TRBV6-2 or TRBV6-3 to TRBJ1-1; 8 bases are a match to TRBD1. CDR3 length: 13 residues. Germline CDR1 is MNHEY and CDR2 is SVGEGT. The J segment lost 11 bases and the V segment lost 6 bases, leaving 11 bases of the junction unmatched. Written as DNA, the CDR3 is TGTGCCAGCAGCCCCCCCACAGGGGGTCGGGCTTTCTTT. Its protein product is CASSPPTGGRAFF.

The chain carries TRBV4-3 and TRBJ2-7; the D gene could be TRBD1 or TRBD2 (5 bases each). CDR3 length: 15 amino acids. V lost 4 bases to trimming and J lost 2 bases, with 15 bases between them. Germline lookup yields CDR1 LGHNA and CDR2 YSLEER. CDR3 DNA: TGCGCCAGCAGCCTCGGGACGGGGTACGCCTACGAGCAGTACTTC. Protein sequence: CASSLGTGYAYEQYF.

The chain links TRBV6-1 to TRBJ2-7; the match to TRBD1 covers 8 bases. With 2 bases clipped from V and 5 bases from J, the junction kept 5 bases outside the gene matches. The CDR3 length is 14 residues. Looked up from germline, CDR1 is MNHNS and CDR2 is SASEGT. DNA for the CDR3: TGTGCCAGCAGTGAAAGGGACAGGATCGACGAGCAGTACTTC. Amino acid sequence: CASSERDRIDEQYF.

CDR3: CASSNQGASGYTF. The CDR3 DNA reads TGTGCCAGCAGTAATCAGGGGGCAAGTGGCTACACCTTC. This chain uses TRBV6-6 with TRBJ1-2; 8 bases are a match to TRBD1. The J segment lost 7 bases and the V segment lost 5 bases, leaving 6 bases of the junction unmatched. Germline V gene data show CDR1 as MNHNY and CDR2 as SVGAGI (reference sequence). CDR3 size: 13 residues.

The chain has TRBV20-1 and TRBJ2-5; D not resolved. The ends were cut back, 6 bases at V and 4 bases at J, with 6 bases in the middle. CDR1 and CDR2 from the germline V gene are DFQATT and SNEGSKA (reference sequence). The CDR3 covers 10 residues. CDR3 bases: TGCAGTGCCCCCTTAGAGACCCAGTACTTC. It specifies CSAPLETQYF.

V and J are TRBV25-1 and TRBJ1-2; tentatively, D is TRBD1 (6 bases). Between the trimmed V and J ends, which lost 4 bases and 8 bases, there was a span of 20 bases. This CDR3 is built from 15 residues. CDR1 is MGHDK and CDR2 is SYGVNS in the germline V gene. CDR3 amino acids: CASSAADSSTGGYTF. The CDR3 DNA reads TGTGCCAGCAGTGCGGCGGACAGCTCCACTGGCGGCTACACCTTC.

CDR3 DNA: TGTGCCAGCAGTTCGGGACAGGGCATCCCTTATAGCAATCAGCCCCAGCATTTT. It yields the protein CASSSGQGIPYSNQPQHF. V is TRBV27 and J is TRBJ1-5, with TRBD1 matching over 9 bases. Germline CDR1 is MNHEY and CDR2 is SMNVEV (reference sequence). The length of the CDR3 is 18 residues. The ends lost 4 bases at V and 0 bases at J; junction bases unmatched: 10.

The chain couples TRBV12-3 or TRBV12-4 to TRBJ2-1, with TRBD2 matching over 8 bases. The V segment lost 7 bases and the J segment 9 bases; nucleotides outside the gene matches: 5. CDR3 size: 12 residues. CDR3 nucleotides: TGTGCCAGCACCCCCGCGGGGGGTGAGCAGTTCTTC. This encodes CASTPAGGEQFF.

Note on this clone: One end of the junction does not line up with germline, which may come from a read error. The chain carries TRBV6-1 and TRBJ2-5, with TRBD1 identical over 8 bases. The CDR3 is 15 residues long. CDR1 MNHNS and CDR2 SASEGT come from the germline V gene. CDR3 in DNA: TGTGCCAGCAGCGAAGGCGGGACAGGTCCAGAGACCCAGTACTTC. It translates to CASSEGGTGPETQYF.

The rearrangement uses TRBV6-4 and TRBJ1-1, with D hard to call. Trimming stripped 5 bases from V and 2 bases from J, with 12 bases between. The CDR3 contains 14 residues. CDR1 and CDR2 from the germline V gene are MRHNA and SNTAGT. CDR3 nucleotides: TGTGCCAGCAGTCTGACAATGGGCAACACTGAAGCTTTCTTT. Translated, it gives CASSLTMGNTEAFF.

The chain is built from TRBV28 and TRBJ1-1, with 9 bases that match TRBD1. The CDR3 length is 12 residues. Trimming at V came to 8 bases and at J to 11 bases, leaving 9 bases not matched to a gene. The V gene's germline CDR1 is MDHEN and CDR2 SYDVKM. CDR3 DNA sequence: TGTGCCAGCCTTCTACAGGGGGCGGCGGCTTTCTTT. It yields the protein CASLLQGAAAFF.

Only one count was recorded for this clone. The chain combines TRBV1 with TRBJ1-6. TRBV1 is shown as a pseudogene. This CDR3 region has 16 residues. The CDR3 bases are TGCACCAGCAGCCCCCGTCTCTGTGGCGAGAATTCACCCCTCCACTTT. It translates to CTSSPRLCGENSPLHF.

V is TRBV5-4 and J is TRBJ2-5; a weak D match, TRBD1 (6 bases). This CDR3 has 14 residues. CDR1 SGHNT and CDR2 YYREEE come from the germline V gene (reference sequence). The V gene lost 2 bases and the J gene lost 5 bases, with 13 bases spanning the gap. In DNA form, the CDR3 reads TGTGCCAGCAGCTTTCAGGGGATCGAGGAGACCCAGTACTTC. This encodes CASSFQGIEETQYF.